This TCR beta chain originates from a study of blood T cell repertoires in COVID-19. As processed by the authors: Reference gene primers were amplified, and this amplification served to estimate nucleated cell counts. Profiled with immunoSEQ multiplex PCR; TCRdb holds only in-frame clones, not every one. V, J and clone size reflect that table, while D and trimming were determined from the DNA. The sample shows roughly 45,000 clones, approximately 81% of them seen only once. This clone was seen only a few times. Unmatched junction bases numbered 8, after V lost 5 bases and J lost 4 bases. The CDR3 length is 16 residues. The germline V gene has CDR1 SGHVS and CDR2 FQNEAQ.

The chain links TRBV7-8 to TRBJ2-2; 9 bases agree with TRBD2. Sequences were obtained from peripheral blood. The TCR comes from a woman aged 55-70 years with acute or convalescent COVID-19. The CDR3 region has the DNA TGTGCCAGCAGCCCGAACGGCGGGGGGGCCACCGGGGAGCTGTTTTTT. Protein sequence: CASSPNGGGATGELFF.